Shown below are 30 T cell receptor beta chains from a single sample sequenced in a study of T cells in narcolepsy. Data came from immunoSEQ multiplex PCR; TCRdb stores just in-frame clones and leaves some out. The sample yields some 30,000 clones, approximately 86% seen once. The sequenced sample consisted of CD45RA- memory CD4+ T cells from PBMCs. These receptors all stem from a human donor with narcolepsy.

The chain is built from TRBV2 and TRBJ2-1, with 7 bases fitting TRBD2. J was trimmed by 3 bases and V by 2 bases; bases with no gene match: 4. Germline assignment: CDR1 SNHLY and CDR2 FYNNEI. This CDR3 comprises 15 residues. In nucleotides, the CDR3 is TGTGCCAGCAGTGAAACGGGGGGAGACTACAATGAGCAGTTCTTC. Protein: CASSETGGDYNEQFF.

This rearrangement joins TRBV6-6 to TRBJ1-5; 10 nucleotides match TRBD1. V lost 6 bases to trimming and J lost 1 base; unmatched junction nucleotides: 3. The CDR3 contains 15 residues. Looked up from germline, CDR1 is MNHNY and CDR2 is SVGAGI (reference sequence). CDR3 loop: CASRTGGRSNQPQHF. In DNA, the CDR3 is TGTGCCAGCAGGACAGGGGGCAGGAGCAATCAGCCCCAGCATTTT.

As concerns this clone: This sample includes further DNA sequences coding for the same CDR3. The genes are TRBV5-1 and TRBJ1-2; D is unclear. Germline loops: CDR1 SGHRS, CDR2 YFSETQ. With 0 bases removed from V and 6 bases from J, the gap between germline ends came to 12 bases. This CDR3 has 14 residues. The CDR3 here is CASSLAGGRDGYTF. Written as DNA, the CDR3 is TGCGCCAGCAGCTTGGCGGGAGGCCGAGATGGCTACACCTTC.

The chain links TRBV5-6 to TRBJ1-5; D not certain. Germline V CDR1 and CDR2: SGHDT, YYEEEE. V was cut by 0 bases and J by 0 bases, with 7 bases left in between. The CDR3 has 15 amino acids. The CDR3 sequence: CASSLAQVSNQPQHF. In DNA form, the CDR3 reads TGTGCCAGCAGCTTGGCCCAAGTTAGCAATCAGCCCCAGCATTTT.

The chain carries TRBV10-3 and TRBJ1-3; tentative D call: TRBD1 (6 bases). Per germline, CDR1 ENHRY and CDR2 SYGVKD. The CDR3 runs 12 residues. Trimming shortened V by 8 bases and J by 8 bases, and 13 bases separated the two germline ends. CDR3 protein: CAIGTPGDTIYF. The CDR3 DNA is TGTGCCATCGGGACACCCGGCGACACCATATATTTT.

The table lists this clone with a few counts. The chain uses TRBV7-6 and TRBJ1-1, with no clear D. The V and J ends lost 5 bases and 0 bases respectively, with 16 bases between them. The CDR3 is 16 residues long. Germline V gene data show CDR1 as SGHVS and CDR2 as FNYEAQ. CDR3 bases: TGTGCCAGCAGCCCCCAGGTGGCGGAGATGAACACTGAAGCTTTCTTT. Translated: CASSPQVAEMNTEAFF. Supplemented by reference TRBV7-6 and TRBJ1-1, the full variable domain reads GAGVSQSPRYKVTKRGQDVALRCDPISGHVSLYWYRQALGQGPEFLTYFNYEAQQDKSGLPNDRFSAERPEGSISTLTIQRTEQRDSAMYRCASSPQVAEMNTEAFFGQGTRLTVV.

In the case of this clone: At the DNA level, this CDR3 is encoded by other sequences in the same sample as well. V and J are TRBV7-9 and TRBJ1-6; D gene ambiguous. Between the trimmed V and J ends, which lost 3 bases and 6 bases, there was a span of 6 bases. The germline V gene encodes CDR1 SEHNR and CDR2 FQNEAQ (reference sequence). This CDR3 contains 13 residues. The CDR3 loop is CASSLTSNSPLHF. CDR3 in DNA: TGTGCCAGCAGCTTGACGAGTAATTCACCCCTCCACTTT.

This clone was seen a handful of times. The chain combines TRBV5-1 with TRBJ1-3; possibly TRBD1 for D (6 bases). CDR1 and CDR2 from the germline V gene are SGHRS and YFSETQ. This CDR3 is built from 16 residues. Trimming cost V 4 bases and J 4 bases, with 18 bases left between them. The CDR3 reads CASSRTVAGAGNTIYF. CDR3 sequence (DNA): TGCGCCAGCAGCAGGACGGTGGCGGGGGCGGGAAACACCATATATTTT.

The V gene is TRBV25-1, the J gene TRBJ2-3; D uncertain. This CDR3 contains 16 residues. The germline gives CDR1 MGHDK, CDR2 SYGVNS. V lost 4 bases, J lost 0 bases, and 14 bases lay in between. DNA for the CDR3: TGTGCCAGCAGTGGGAGCCTTTCAGCTAGCACAGATACGCAGTATTTT. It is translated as CASSGSLSASTDTQYF.

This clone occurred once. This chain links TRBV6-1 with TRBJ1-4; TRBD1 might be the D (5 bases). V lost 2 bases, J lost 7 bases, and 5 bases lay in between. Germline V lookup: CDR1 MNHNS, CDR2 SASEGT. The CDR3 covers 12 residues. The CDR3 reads CASSERGEKLFF. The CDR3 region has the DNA TGTGCCAGCAGTGAAAGGGGTGAAAAACTGTTTTTT.

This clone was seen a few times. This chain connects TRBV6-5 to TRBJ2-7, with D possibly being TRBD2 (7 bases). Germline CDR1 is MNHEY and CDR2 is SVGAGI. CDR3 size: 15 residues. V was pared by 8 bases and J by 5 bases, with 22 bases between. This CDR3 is CASYTGGARKNEQYF. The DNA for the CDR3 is TGTGCCAGCTACACTGGGGGGGCCCGAAAAAACGAGCAGTACTTC.

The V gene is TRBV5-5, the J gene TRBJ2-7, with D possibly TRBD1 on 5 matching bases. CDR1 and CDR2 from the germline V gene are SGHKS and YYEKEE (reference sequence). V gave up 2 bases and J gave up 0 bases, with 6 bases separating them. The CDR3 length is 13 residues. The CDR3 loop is CASSLTGSYEQYF. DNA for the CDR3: TGTGCCAGCAGCTTAACAGGCTCCTACGAGCAGTACTTC.

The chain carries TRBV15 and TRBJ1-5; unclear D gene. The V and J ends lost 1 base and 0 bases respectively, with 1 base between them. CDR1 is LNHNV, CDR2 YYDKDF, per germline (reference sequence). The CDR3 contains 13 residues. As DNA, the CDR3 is TGTGCCACCAGCAGAGCTAGCAATCAGCCCCAGCATTTT. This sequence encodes CATSRASNQPQHF.

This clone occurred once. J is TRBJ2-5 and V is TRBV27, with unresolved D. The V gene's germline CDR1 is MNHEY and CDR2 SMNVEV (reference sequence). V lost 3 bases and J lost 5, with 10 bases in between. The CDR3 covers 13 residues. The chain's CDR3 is CASSFSAWETQYF. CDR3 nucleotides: TGTGCCAGCAGTTTCAGTGCCTGGGAGACCCAGTACTTC.

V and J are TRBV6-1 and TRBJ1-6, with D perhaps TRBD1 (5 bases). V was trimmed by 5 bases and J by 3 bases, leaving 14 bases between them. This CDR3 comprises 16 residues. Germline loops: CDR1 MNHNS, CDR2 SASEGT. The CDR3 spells CASSKGPGDYNSPLHF. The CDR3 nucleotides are TGTGCCAGCAGTAAAGGACCGGGGGACTATAATTCACCCCTCCACTTT.

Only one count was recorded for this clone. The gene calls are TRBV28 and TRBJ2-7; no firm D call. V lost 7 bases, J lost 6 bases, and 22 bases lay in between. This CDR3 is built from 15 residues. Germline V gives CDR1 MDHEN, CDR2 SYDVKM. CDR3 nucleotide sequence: TGTGCCAGCACCTCCGCGGCAGGCGCCCTTGGCGAGCAGTACGTC. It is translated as CASTSAAGALGEQYV.

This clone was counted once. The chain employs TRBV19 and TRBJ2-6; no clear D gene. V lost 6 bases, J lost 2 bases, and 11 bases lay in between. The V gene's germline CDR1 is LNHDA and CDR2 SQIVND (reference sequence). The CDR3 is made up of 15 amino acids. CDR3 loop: CASRTLEAGANVLTF. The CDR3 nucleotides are TGTGCCAGTAGGACTCTTGAGGCTGGGGCCAACGTCCTGACTTTC.

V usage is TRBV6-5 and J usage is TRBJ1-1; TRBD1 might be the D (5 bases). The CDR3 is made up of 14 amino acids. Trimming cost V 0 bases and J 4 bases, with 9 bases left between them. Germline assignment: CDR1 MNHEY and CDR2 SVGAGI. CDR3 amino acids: CASSYSRQSTEAFF. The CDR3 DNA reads TGTGCCAGCAGTTACTCGAGACAGAGCACTGAAGCTTTCTTT.

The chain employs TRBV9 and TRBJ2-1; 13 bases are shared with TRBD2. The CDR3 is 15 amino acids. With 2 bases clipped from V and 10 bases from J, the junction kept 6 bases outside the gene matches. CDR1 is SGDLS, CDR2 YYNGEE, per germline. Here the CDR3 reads CASSVRTSGGAEQFF. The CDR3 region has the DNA TGTGCCAGCAGCGTTAGGACTAGCGGGGGCGCCGAGCAGTTCTTC.

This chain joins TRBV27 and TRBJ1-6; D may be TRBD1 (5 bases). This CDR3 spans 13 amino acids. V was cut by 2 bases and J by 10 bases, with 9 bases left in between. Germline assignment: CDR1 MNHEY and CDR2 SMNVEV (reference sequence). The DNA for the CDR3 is TGTGCCAGCAGTTTAATGGGGGAATCACCCCTCCACTTT. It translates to CASSLMGESPLHF.

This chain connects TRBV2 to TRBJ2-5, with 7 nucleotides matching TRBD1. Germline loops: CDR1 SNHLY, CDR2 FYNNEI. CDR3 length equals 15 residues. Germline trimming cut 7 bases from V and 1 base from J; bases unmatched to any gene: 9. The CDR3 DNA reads TGTGCCAGCACTATCTCTCCAGGGGGCCAAGAGACCCAGTACTTC. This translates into CASTISPGGQETQYF.

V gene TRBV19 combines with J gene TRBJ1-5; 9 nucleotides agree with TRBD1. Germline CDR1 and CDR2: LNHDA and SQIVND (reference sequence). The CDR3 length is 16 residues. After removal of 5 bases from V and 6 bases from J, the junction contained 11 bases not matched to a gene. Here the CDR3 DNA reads TGTGCCAGTAGTCTACCAGACAGGGGGAAAGGTCAGCCCCAGCATTTT. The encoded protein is CASSLPDRGKGQPQHF.

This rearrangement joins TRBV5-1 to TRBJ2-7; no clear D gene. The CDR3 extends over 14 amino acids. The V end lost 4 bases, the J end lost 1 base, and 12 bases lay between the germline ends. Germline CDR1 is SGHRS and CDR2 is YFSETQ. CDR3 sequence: CASSPDGLSYEQYF. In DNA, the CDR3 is TGCGCCAGCAGCCCGGACGGCCTTTCCTACGAGCAGTACTTC. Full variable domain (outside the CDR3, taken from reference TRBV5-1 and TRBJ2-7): KAGVTQTPRYLIKTRGQQVTLSCSPISGHRSVSWYQQTPGQGLQFLFEYFSETQRNKGNFPGRFSGRQFSNSRSEMNVSTLELGDSALYLCASSPDGLSYEQYFGPGTRLTVT.

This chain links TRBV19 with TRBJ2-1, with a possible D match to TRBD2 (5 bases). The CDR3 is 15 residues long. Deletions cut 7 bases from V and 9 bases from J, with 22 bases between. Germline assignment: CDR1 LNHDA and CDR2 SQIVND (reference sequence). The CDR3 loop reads CASTPRWLREGEQFF. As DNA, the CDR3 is TGTGCCAGTACCCCCAGGTGGCTACGGGAAGGTGAGCAGTTCTTC.

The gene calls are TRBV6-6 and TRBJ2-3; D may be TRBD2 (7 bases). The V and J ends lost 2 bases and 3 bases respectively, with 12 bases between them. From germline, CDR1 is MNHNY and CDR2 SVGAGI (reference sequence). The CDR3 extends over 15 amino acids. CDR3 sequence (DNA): TGTGCCAGCAGTTACATACGGGGGGCTACAGATACGCAGTATTTT. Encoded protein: CASSYIRGATDTQYF.

CDR3 amino acids: CAPVAEGASSGNTIYF. Here the CDR3 DNA reads TGTGCCCCCGTCGCGGAGGGCGCTAGCTCTGGAAACACCATATATTTT. This sequence joins TRBV30 and TRBJ1-3; no clear D. V shed 8 bases and J shed 0 bases, with 20 bases lying between them. The germline gives CDR1 GTSNPN, CDR2 SVGIG (reference sequence). The CDR3 contains 16 residues.

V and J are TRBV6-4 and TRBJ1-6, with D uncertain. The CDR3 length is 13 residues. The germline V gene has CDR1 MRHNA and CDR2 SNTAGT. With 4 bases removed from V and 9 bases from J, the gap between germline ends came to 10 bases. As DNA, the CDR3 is TGTGCCAGCAGTGGCGGGTATGGTTCACCCCTCCACTTT. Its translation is CASSGGYGSPLHF.

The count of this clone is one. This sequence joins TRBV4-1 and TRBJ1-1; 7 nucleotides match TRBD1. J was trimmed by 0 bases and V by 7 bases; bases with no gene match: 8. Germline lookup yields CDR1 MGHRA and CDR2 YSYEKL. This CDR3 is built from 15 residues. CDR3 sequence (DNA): TGCGCCAGCACGCCGGCCCAGGGGGTGAACACTGAAGCTTTCTTT. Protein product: CASTPAQGVNTEAFF.

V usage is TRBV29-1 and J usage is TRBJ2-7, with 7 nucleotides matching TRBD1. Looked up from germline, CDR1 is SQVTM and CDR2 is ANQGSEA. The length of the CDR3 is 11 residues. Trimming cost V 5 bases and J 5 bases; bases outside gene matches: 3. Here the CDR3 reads CSVSTGDEQYV. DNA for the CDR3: TGCAGCGTTTCCACAGGGGACGAGCAGTACGTC.

The CDR3 reads CAISITSGGQETQYF. The CDR3 DNA follows: TGTGCCATCAGTATTACTAGCGGGGGCCAAGAGACCCAGTACTTC. The rearrangement uses TRBV10-3 and TRBJ2-5; 11 bases line up with TRBD2. CDR3 length: 15 residues. The V gene's germline CDR1 is ENHRY and CDR2 SYGVKD. J gave up 1 base and V 5 bases, and 3 bases lay outside the gene matches.